The 30 T cell receptor beta chains below were found in one sample sequenced in a study of chemoradiotherapy in HPV16-positive cancers. Generated by immunoSEQ multiplex PCR, the TCRdb table keeps only in-frame clones and is missing some. The sample lists 7,500 to 9,000 clones, around nine tenths occurring once. Specimen: tumor tissue, collected from a patient who underwent chemoradiotherapy. The receptors here all came from a human donor with HPV-associated anogenital cancer.

J is TRBJ2-2 and V is TRBV2, with 13 nucleotides matching TRBD2. The CDR3 runs to 16 residues. Trimming cost V 5 bases and J 6 bases; bases outside gene matches: 6. From germline, CDR1 is SNHLY and CDR2 FYNNEI. CDR3 loop: CASSIGLAGVSGELFF. The CDR3 DNA is TGTGCCAGCAGTATTGGACTAGCGGGGGTCTCCGGGGAGCTGTTTTTT.

This sequence joins TRBV27 and TRBJ1-1, with D possibly matching TRBD1 (5 bases). The CDR3 extends over 15 amino acids. V shed 3 bases and J shed 0 bases, with 11 bases lying between them. Per the germline V gene, CDR1 is MNHEY and CDR2 is SMNVEV (reference sequence). CDR3: CASSFSGFMNTEAFF. As DNA, the CDR3 is TGTGCCAGCAGTTTCTCAGGGTTCATGAACACTGAAGCTTTCTTT.

DNA of the CDR3: TGTGCCAGCAGCTTAACTAGGACTAGCGGGACCAATGAGCAGTTCTTC. It codes for CASSLTRTSGTNEQFF. The gene calls are TRBV7-3 and TRBJ2-1; TRBD2 aligns across 12 bases. V trimming: 0 bases; J trimming: 6 bases; junction bases outside the gene matches: 3. CDR3 length equals 16 residues. Germline CDR1 SGHTA, CDR2 FQGTGA.

The chain uses TRBV5-4 and TRBJ2-7; D may be TRBD1 or TRBD2 (5 bases each). The germline V gene encodes CDR1 SGHNT and CDR2 YYREEE (reference sequence). This CDR3 region has 14 residues. V lost 5 bases, J lost 2 bases, and 14 bases lay in between. CDR3 sequence: CASSLLGTTYEQYF. Written as DNA, the CDR3 is TGTGCCAGCAGTCTTTTAGGGACGACCTACGAGCAGTACTTC. The full variable domain, with the rest looked up from reference TRBV5-4 and TRBJ2-7, is ETGVTQSPTHLIKTRGQQVTLRCSSQSGHNTVSWYQQALGQGPQFIFQYYREEENGRGNFPPRFSGLQFPNYSSELNVNALELDDSALYLCASSLLGTTYEQYFGPGTRLTVT.

The chain is built from TRBV2 and TRBJ2-2, with D possibly called TRBD1 or TRBD2 (5 bases each). The CDR3 contains 12 residues. CDR1 and CDR2 (germline): SNHLY, FYNNEI. V shed 11 bases and J shed 7 bases, with 14 bases lying between them. CDR3 sequence (DNA): TGTGCCTCCAATGGGGGTAGCGGGGAGCTGTTTTTT. Its protein is CASNGGSGELFF.

The V gene is TRBV19, the J gene TRBJ2-1; 14 bases line up with TRBD2. With V trimmed by 2 bases and J by 12 bases, 6 bases remained unmatched. In germline, CDR1 is LNHDA, CDR2 SQIVND (reference sequence). This CDR3 comprises 15 residues. CDR3 DNA sequence: TGTGCCAGTAGTATACCGGGACTAGCGGGAGTTAGGCAGTTCTTC. Amino acid sequence: CASSIPGLAGVRQFF.

The chain links TRBV7-9 to TRBJ1-1; TRBD1 agrees at 8 bases. V lost 5 bases, J lost 7 bases, and 6 bases stayed unmatched. Germline lookup yields CDR1 SEHNR and CDR2 FQNEAQ (reference sequence). There are 13 residues in the CDR3. CDR3 in amino acids: CASSRTGGSEAFF. DNA for the CDR3: TGTGCCAGCAGCCGCACAGGGGGTAGTGAAGCTTTCTTT.

The CDR3 nucleotides are TGTGCCAGCAGTCCAGTGGAATCTGGAAACACCATATATTTT. Translated: CASSPVESGNTIYF. V gene TRBV6-6 combines with J gene TRBJ1-3, with no clear D. The CDR3 totals 14 residues. Germline loops: CDR1 MNHNY, CDR2 SVGAGI (reference sequence). V was trimmed by 5 bases and J by 1 base, leaving 9 bases between them.

This clone was detected once. The CDR3 sequence is CASSHPRWGRQFF. The DNA of the CDR3 is TGTGCCAGCAGTCACCCCAGATGGGGTCGGCAGTTCTTC. The V and J genes are TRBV6-5 and TRBJ2-1, with D uncertain. This CDR3 spans 13 amino acids. Germline V gene data show CDR1 as MNHEY and CDR2 as SVGAGI. Trimming removed 5 bases at V and 12 bases at J, with 17 bases between.

This sequence joins TRBV4-1 and TRBJ2-7, with 8 bases identical to TRBD1. V lost 0 bases, J lost 3 bases, and 1 base stayed unmatched. This CDR3 contains 14 residues. Germline V gene sequence: CDR1 MGHRA, CDR2 YSYEKL. Here the CDR3 reads CASSQDTGGYEQYF. The DNA of the CDR3 is TGCGCCAGCAGCCAAGATACAGGGGGCTACGAGCAGTACTTC.

The chain employs TRBV7-6 and TRBJ2-2, with 12 bases matching TRBD1. This CDR3 is 16 amino acids long. V lost 5 bases, J lost 6 bases, and 7 bases stayed unmatched. The V gene's germline CDR1 is SGHVS and CDR2 FNYEAQ. CDR3 amino acids: CASSLRDRGPAGELFF. The CDR3 nucleotides read TGTGCCAGCAGCCTCCGGGACAGGGGGCCGGCCGGGGAGCTGTTTTTT.

The V and J genes are TRBV29-1 and TRBJ2-2, with 7 bases lining up with TRBD2. This CDR3 has 11 residues. The V gene end was trimmed by 6 bases and the J gene end by 7 bases; junction bases not matched to a gene: 2. Germline values: CDR1 SQVTM, CDR2 ANQGSEA. CDR3 coding DNA: TGCAGCGTGGGGGAGGGCGGGGAGCTGTTTTTT. This codes for CSVGEGGELFF.

The CDR3 sequence is CASSLEGLAAYNEQFF. The CDR3, as DNA: TGTGCCAGCAGCTTAGAGGGACTAGCGGCTTACAATGAGCAGTTCTTC. The chain uses TRBV7-8 and TRBJ2-1, with 11 bases aligning to TRBD2. Looked up from germline, CDR1 is SGHVS and CDR2 is FQNEAQ. V lost 1 base and J lost 4; bases outside the gene matches: 3. There are 16 residues in the CDR3.

In nucleotides, the CDR3 is TGTGCCAGCAGCAAAAGGCCCGGGTCCGACAGGCTCTCTGGAAACACCATATATTTT. It encodes CASSKRPGSDRLSGNTIYF. This chain joins TRBV21-1 and TRBJ1-3; no check of the table's D call, TRBD1, against the DNA was made. TRBV21-1 is recorded as a pseudogene. The CDR3 sequence is 19 residues long.

CDR3 protein: CASSSDRSYGYTF. CDR3 DNA: TGTGCCAGCAGTTCCGACAGGAGCTATGGCTACACCTTC. The chain joins TRBV7-2 to TRBJ1-2, with D maybe TRBD1 (6 bases). The CDR3 extends over 13 amino acids. V dropped 6 bases and J dropped 4 bases, with 12 bases sitting between them. CDR1 SGHTA and CDR2 FQGNSA come from the germline V gene.

CDR3 DNA sequence: TGCGCCAGCAGCTTGAACCAGGGGGCCACAGATACGCAGTATTTT. Encoded protein: CASSLNQGATDTQYF. The genes are TRBV5-1 and TRBJ2-3, with 8 positions matching TRBD1. V was pared by 1 base and J by 2 bases, with 3 bases of the junction left unmatched. The CDR3 sequence is 15 residues long. Germline V lookup: CDR1 SGHRS, CDR2 YFSETQ.

This clone was found a few times. The genes are TRBV7-8 and TRBJ2-7, with 10 bases aligning to TRBD1. CDR1 is SGHVS, CDR2 FQNEAQ, per germline. V was pared by 1 base and J by 2 bases, with 2 bases of the junction left unmatched. This CDR3 is built from 15 residues. The CDR3, as DNA: TGTGCCAGCAGCTTAGAGACAGGGGGCACCTACGAGCAGTACTTC. It yields the protein CASSLETGGTYEQYF.

This clone was found a few times. V gene TRBV27 combines with J gene TRBJ2-5, with TRBD2 identical over 13 bases. The CDR3 runs to 17 residues. Germline CDR1 MNHEY, CDR2 SMNVEV (reference sequence). V trimming: 7 bases; J trimming: 1 base; junction bases outside the gene matches: 9. CDR3 sequence: CASMLTSGGPGQETQYF. The CDR3 DNA reads as TGTGCCAGCATGTTGACTAGCGGGGGGCCGGGCCAAGAGACCCAGTACTTC.

The genes are TRBV19 and TRBJ1-5; weak D call: TRBD1 (5 bases). The CDR3 is 15 amino acids. The V end was cut by 1 base, the J end by 0 bases, with 7 bases between. Germline V lookup: CDR1 LNHDA, CDR2 SQIVND (reference sequence). This chain's CDR3 is CASSIGQHSNQPQHF. The DNA for the CDR3 is TGTGCCAGTAGTATAGGACAGCATAGCAATCAGCCCCAGCATTTT.

V is TRBV6-5 and J is TRBJ2-7; 7 nucleotides line up with TRBD1. This CDR3 has 13 amino acids. Germline CDR1 is MNHEY and CDR2 is SVGAGI. The junction had 3 bases not matched to a gene; V was cut back by 2 bases and J by 5 bases. The DNA for the CDR3 is TGTGCCAGCAGTTACCACAGGGGCCACGAGCAGTACGTC. Its protein product is CASSYHRGHEQYV.

The chain employs TRBV19 and TRBJ1-2; 11 bases line up with TRBD1. V lost 5 bases, J lost 7 bases, and 6 bases stayed unmatched. The CDR3 runs to 14 residues. The germline V gene has CDR1 LNHDA and CDR2 SQIVND (reference sequence). The CDR3 DNA reads as TGTGCCAGTAGTGGACAGGGGGCGCTTGGTGGCTACACCTTC. This codes for CASSGQGALGGYTF.

The rearrangement links TRBV5-4 to TRBJ2-1, with a possible D match to TRBD2 (6 bases). Germline CDR1 and CDR2: SGHNT and YYREEE (reference sequence). This CDR3 is 14 amino acids long. Trimming removed 3 bases from V and 7 bases from J, with 14 bases in between. CDR3: CASSSGGFGNEQFF. In nucleotides, the CDR3 is TGTGCCAGCAGCTCTGGAGGGTTCGGAAATGAGCAGTTCTTC.

J is TRBJ1-5 and V is TRBV5-6; no clear D. CDR1 and CDR2 (germline): SGHDT, YYEEEE. V was cut by 1 base and J by 1 base, with 12 bases left in between. The CDR3 consists of 16 residues. CDR3 bases: TGTGCCAGCAGCTTGAACGGGGTAGTGAGCAATCAGCCCCAGCATTTT. Translated, it gives CASSLNGVVSNQPQHF.

The CDR3 bases are TGTGCCAGCAGCCAACAGGGGGGCACTGAAGCTTTCTTT. It is translated as CASSQQGGTEAFF. This chain links TRBV7-3 with TRBJ1-1, with 8 bases identical to TRBD1. Per the germline V gene, CDR1 is SGHTA and CDR2 is FQGTGA. The V and J ends lost 5 bases and 4 bases, in that order; junction bases with no gene match: 3. The CDR3 has 13 amino acids.

V and J are TRBV5-5 and TRBJ1-3; D may be TRBD1 (6 bases). Trimming pared 4 bases from V and 4 bases from J, leaving 12 bases between. The CDR3 runs 14 residues. Per germline, CDR1 SGHKS and CDR2 YYEKEE (reference sequence). The CDR3 spells CASSPRGDGNTIYF. CDR3 sequence (DNA): TGTGCCAGCAGCCCTAGGGGGGACGGAAACACCATATATTTT.

The chain recombines TRBV11-2 with TRBJ2-7; 9 positions match TRBD2. The V gene end was trimmed by 1 base and the J gene end by 7 bases; junction bases not matched to a gene: 5. This CDR3 comprises 14 residues. The germline V gene encodes CDR1 SGHAT and CDR2 FQNNGV. This chain's CDR3 is CASSLVGGGEEQYF. CDR3 bases: TGTGCCAGCAGCTTAGTTGGCGGGGGGGAGGAGCAGTACTTC.

The J gene is TRBJ2-5, the V gene TRBV19; D possibly corresponds to TRBD1 (6 bases). This CDR3 has 14 amino acids. The germline gives CDR1 LNHDA, CDR2 SQIVND (reference sequence). V was cut by 3 bases and J by 6 bases, with 14 bases left in between. In nucleotides, the CDR3 is TGTGCCAGTAGTATGGGGGCACAGGGAAAGACCCAGTACTTC. The encoded protein is CASSMGAQGKTQYF. The entire variable domain, with the rest obtained from reference TRBV19 and TRBJ2-5, is as follows: DGGITQSPKYLFRKEGQNVTLSCEQNLNHDAMYWYRQDPGQGLRLIYYSQIVNDFQKGDIAEGYSVSREKKESFPLTVTSAQKNPTAFYLCASSMGAQGKTQYFGPGTRLLVL.

This clone was detected only a few times. Here the CDR3 DNA reads TGCGCCAGCAGCTTGCAGGGGGCAGGGAACACTGAAGCTTTCTTT. Translated: CASSLQGAGNTEAFF. V and J are TRBV5-1 and TRBJ1-1; 8 bases are a match to TRBD1. Germline V CDR1 and CDR2: SGHRS, YFSETQ. The V segment lost 1 base and the J segment 1 base; nucleotides outside the gene matches: 3. The CDR3 extends over 15 amino acids.

J is TRBJ2-4 and V is TRBV4-2; a possible D gene is TRBD2 (6 bases). V was clipped by 4 bases and J by 2 bases, with 15 bases between them. CDR3 size: 16 residues. The germline V gene encodes CDR1 LGHNA and CDR2 YNFKEQ. The CDR3: CASSPITGGTKNIQYF. In DNA, the CDR3 is TGTGCCAGCAGCCCCATCACCGGCGGGACCAAAAACATTCAGTACTTC.

This chain uses TRBV4-2 with TRBJ1-3; 8 positions agree with TRBD1. The CDR3 contains 15 residues. The V gene's germline CDR1 is LGHNA and CDR2 YNFKEQ. J lost 3 bases, V lost 4 bases, and 5 bases had no gene match. The CDR3 reads CASSPADRGGNTIYF. The DNA of the CDR3 is TGTGCCAGCAGCCCGGCCGACAGGGGTGGAAACACCATATATTTT.